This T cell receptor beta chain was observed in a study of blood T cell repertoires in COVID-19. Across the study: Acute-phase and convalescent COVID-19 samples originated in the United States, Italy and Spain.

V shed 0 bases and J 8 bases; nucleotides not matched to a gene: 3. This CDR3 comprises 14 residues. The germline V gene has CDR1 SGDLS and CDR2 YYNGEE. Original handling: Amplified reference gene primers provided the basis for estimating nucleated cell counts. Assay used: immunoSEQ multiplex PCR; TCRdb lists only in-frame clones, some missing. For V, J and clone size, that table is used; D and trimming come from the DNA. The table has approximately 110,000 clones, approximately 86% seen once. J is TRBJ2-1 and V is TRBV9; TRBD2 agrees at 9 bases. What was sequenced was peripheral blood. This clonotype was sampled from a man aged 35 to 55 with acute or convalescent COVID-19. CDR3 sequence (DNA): TGTGCCAGCAGCGTAGGGGGACTAGCATATGAGCAGTTCTTC. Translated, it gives CASSVGGLAYEQFF. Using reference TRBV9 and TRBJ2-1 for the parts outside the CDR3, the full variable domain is DSGVTQTPKHLITATGQRVTLRCSPRSGDLSVYWYQQSLDQGLQFLIQYYNGEERAKGNILERFSAQQFPDLHSELNLSSLELGDSALYFCASSVGGLAYEQFFGPGTRLTVL.